This paragraph covers one T cell receptor beta chain sequence. The specificity of this receptor is unknown. No base-level quality is on record; no much larger clone is a single base apart. This sample is drawn from a study of T-cell memory formation after mild COVID-19 (dated by TCRdb to the early 2020s). Looking at the study overall: TCR sequence clusters from the two donors were largely donor specific. Longitudinal TCRalpha and TCRbeta repertoire sequencing tracked T-cell clones expanding and contracting after mild COVID-19 in a couple of donors. The cohort comprised two young, previously healthy adult volunteers, one female and one male. Paper-wide results and their limitations: Some responding clones were found in pre-infection memory, which suggests that pre-existing cross-reactive memory T cells took part in the SARS-CoV-2 response. Only a couple of mild cases were covered in the study, and larger cohorts including severe cases with pre-infection samples were considered necessary. From day 15 to 85, contracting clones showed balanced CD4/CD8 phenotypes, whereas a second wave of clones that expanded from day 15 to 37 leaned towards CD4+. Contracting CD4+ clones were found mainly in CM and EM memory subsets, while CD8+ clones were enriched in EMRA. Whether the second-wave clones peaking on day 37 were SARS-CoV-2 specific was not confirmed.

CDR1 is given as DFQATT and CDR2 as SNEGSKA, both from the germline V gene (reference sequence). Cut back by 5 bases and 7 bases, the V and J ends lie 17 bases apart. The CDR3 contains 13 residues, cysteine and phenylalanine counted. Left in the record is the CDR3 DNA by itself, 39 bases read in frame from the first base. PBMCs were isolated by Ficoll-Paque density gradient centrifugation. Sequencing was performed on an Illumina NovaSeq 6000. Using 5'RACE with constant-segment primers, TCRalpha and TCRbeta cDNA libraries were constructed, with sample barcodes and unique molecular identifiers added in the process. RNA was extracted from every sample with Trizol reagent. Amplification of the libraries took two PCR steps, and the second step added a second sample barcode plus Illumina TruSeq adapters. Sequencing of libraries was performed on an Illumina NovaSeq with 2 x 150 bp paired-end reads. In the source study's methods: Reads were demultiplexed and collapsed into UMI-guided consensus sequences with migec v1.2.7. Using mixcr v2.1.11, UMI consensuses were aligned to TRA and TRB V and J templates and then assembled into clonotypes. A clonotype was counted as expanded or contracted only when both edgeR and NoisET called the clonotype significant, with the noise models trained on biological replicates. edgeR calls used a false discovery rate-adjusted p below 0.01 and a log2 fold-change threshold of 1. PCA with hierarchical clustering of max-normalized trajectories of the 1000 most abundant clonotypes was used as exploratory dynamics analysis. Separately sequenced CD4+ and CD8+ repertoires were used to assign the CD4 or CD8 phenotype of responding clones. Using fastp trimming at Q25 and MiXCR clonotype assembly, TCRdb reanalyzed the public sequencing data and kept in-frame beta chains. Each CDR3 protein gets just one entry, which takes the most common genes and DNA from the rows behind it. TCRdb assigned the V and J calls; the authors' analysis was not used. The sample profile shows 400,000 to 450,000 distinct CDR3 sequences; roughly 18% of them were found once. Together, the top ten hold about 22% of the sample.

This chain joins TRBV20-1 to TRBJ1-2; the D segment could be TRBD1, given 5 matching bases. This TCR was recovered from a man aged 18 to 29 who had mild COVID-19 (a few samples of this study predate the infection). The sample titles of this study are shuffled in the database, so cell type and time point are left out; the donor was told from shared clones. Sequencing was carried out using PBMCs or a T cell subset sorted from them (not recorded which). The DNA reads TGCAGTGCTCCCCGGCGAGGGGCGGGTGGCTACACCTTC. This sequence encodes CSAPRRGAGGYTF.